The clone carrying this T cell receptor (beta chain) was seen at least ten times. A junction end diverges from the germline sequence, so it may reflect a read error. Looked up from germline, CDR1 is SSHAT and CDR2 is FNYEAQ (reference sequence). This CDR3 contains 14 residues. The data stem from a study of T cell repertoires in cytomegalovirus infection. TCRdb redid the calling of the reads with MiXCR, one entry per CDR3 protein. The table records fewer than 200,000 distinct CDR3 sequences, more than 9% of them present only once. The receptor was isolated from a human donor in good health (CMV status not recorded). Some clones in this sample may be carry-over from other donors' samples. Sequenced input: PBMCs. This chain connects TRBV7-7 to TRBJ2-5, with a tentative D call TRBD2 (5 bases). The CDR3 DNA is TGTGCTAGCAGCAAGCCGGGAAGCCCCGAGACCCAGTACTTC. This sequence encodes CASSKPGSPETQYF.